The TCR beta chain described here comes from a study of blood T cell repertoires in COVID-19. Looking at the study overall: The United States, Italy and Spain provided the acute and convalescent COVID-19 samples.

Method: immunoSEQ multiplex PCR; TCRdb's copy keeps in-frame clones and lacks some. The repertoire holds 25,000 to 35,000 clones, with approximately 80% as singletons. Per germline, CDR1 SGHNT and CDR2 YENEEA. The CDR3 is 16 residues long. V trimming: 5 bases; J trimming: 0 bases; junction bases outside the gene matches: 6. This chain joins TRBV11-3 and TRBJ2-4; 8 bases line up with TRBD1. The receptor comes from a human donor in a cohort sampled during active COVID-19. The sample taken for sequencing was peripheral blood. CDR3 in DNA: TGTGCCAGCAGCACAGGGGGTTCAGGAGCCAAAAACATTCAGTACTTC. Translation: CASSTGGSGAKNIQYF.